This entry describes one T cell receptor (beta chain). The sample belongs to a study of CD8+ T cells in alopecia areata. Germline V gene sequence: CDR1 SGHAT, CDR2 FQNNGV. The CDR3 has 15 amino acids. The trim removed 3 bases at V and 1 base at J, leaving 3 bases unmatched. Following extraction, RNA underwent reverse transcription to cDNA, which served as the sequencing template. Measured with immunoSEQ multiplex PCR; TCRdb has only the in-frame clones, and not every one. The table records about 69,000 clones, approximately 58% of them present only once. The sample here was CD8+ T cells sorted from blood, taken at week 0. This receptor was obtained from a human donor with alopecia areata. This rearrangement joins TRBV11-2 to TRBJ2-3; the match to TRBD1 covers 8 bases. The CDR3 spells CASSFRGRGTDTQYF. The CDR3 region has the DNA TGTGCCAGCAGCTTCAGGGGGCGCGGCACAGATACGCAGTATTTT.